The 6 T cell receptor beta chains below were found in one sample sequenced in a study of T cells in localized non-small cell lung cancer. Data came from immunoSEQ multiplex PCR; TCRdb stores just in-frame clones and leaves some out. The sample has approximately 2,000 clones, over 15% seen once. This specimen was lung tumor tissue, taken before any cancer treatment. These receptors came from a man aged 35 to 70 with stage I lung adenocarcinoma.

The chain has TRBV9 and TRBJ1-6, with D unclear. CDR3 length: 14 amino acids. The V and J ends lost 6 bases and 7 bases respectively, with 14 bases between them. Germline assignment: CDR1 SGDLS and CDR2 YYNGEE. CDR3 in DNA: TGTGCCAGCACTTCGGACGGAGCAAATTCACCCCTCCACTTT. Its protein is CASTSDGANSPLHF.

This clone was seen a few times. V is TRBV6-8 and J is TRBJ2-7; D perhaps matches TRBD1 (6 bases). Trimming stripped 0 bases from V and 2 bases from J, with 20 bases between. This CDR3 region has 18 residues. Germline V lookup: CDR1 MNHGY, CDR2 SAAAGT. This chain's CDR3 is CASSYSVDAGAPTYEQYF. For the CDR3, the DNA is TGTGCCAGCAGTTACTCGGTCGATGCAGGGGCGCCGACCTACGAGCAGTACTTC.

There are a few counts of this clone. V and J are TRBV6-1 and TRBJ1-2; TRBD1 matches 10 bases. The CDR3 runs 14 residues. Germline CDR1 and CDR2: MNHNS and SASEGT. V trimming: 1 base; J trimming: 4 bases; junction bases outside the gene matches: 0. For the CDR3, the DNA is TGTGCCAGCAGTGAAGGACAGGGGGCCTATGGCTACACCTTC. Amino acid sequence: CASSEGQGAYGYTF.

The V gene is TRBV16, the J gene TRBJ1-2, with TRBD1 matching over 9 bases. With V trimmed by 0 bases and J by 4 bases, 3 bases remained unmatched. CDR3 length: 15 residues. CDR1 KGHSY and CDR2 FQNENV come from the germline V gene. CDR3 bases: TGTGCCAGCAGCCAATCCACAGGGGGCGGCTATGGCTACACCTTC. Amino acids: CASSQSTGGGYGYTF.

The rearrangement links TRBV30 to TRBJ1-6, with 8 nucleotides matching TRBD1. Germline assignment: CDR1 GTSNPN and CDR2 SVGIG (reference sequence). Germline trimming cut 0 bases from V and 8 bases from J; bases unmatched to any gene: 6. CDR3 length: 15 residues. The CDR3 protein is CAWSVGSGGYSPLHF. The CDR3 bases are TGTGCCTGGAGTGTAGGGTCAGGGGGCTATTCACCCCTCCACTTT.

This clone was picked up a small number of times. The CDR3 DNA follows: TGTGCCAGCGCCACGGAACGGGACAGGTCGAGGGGCTACACCTTC. Its translation: CASATERDRSRGYTF. The chain recombines TRBV11-3 with TRBJ1-2; 8 bases are shared with TRBD1. Germline V gene sequence: CDR1 SGHNT, CDR2 YENEEA. The ends lost 8 bases at V and 8 bases at J; junction bases unmatched: 16. CDR3 size: 15 residues. The variable domain in full, completed from reference TRBV11-3 and TRBJ1-2, reads EAGVVQSPRYKIIEKKQPVAFWCNPISGHNTLYWYLQNLGQGPELLIRYENEEAVDDSQLPKDRFSAERLKGVDSTLKIQPAELGDSAVYLCASATERDRSRGYTFGSGTRLTVV.